Included here is one T cell receptor beta chain sequence, with context. What it binds is unknown. This entry is derived from a study of early T cells in non-severe SARS-CoV-2 infection. Whole-study context: Chains from this unsorted whole-blood bulk RNA could not be paired. Study results and caveats: The study's VDJdb matching favored anti-spike CD8 responses and missed private and CD4 specificities.

Each single cDNA molecule received a unique molecular identifier. TCRdb fed the 5' RACE reads into MiXCR, producing one record per CDR3 protein. The sample carries roughly 29,000 distinct CDR3 sequences, about 5.3% recorded once. CDR1 is KGHSH, CDR2 LQKENI, per germline. CDR3 length: 16 amino acids. Trimming stripped 3 bases from V and 0 bases from J, with 14 bases between. The sequence derives from an adult who was a healthcare worker with PCR-confirmed SARS-CoV-2 infection or an uninfected control (not recorded which). Sequenced input: whole blood. The rearrangement uses TRBV18 and TRBJ1-2; perhaps TRBD1 as D (5 bases). The CDR3 reads CASSPLTGSANYGYTF. For the CDR3, the DNA is TGTGCCAGCTCACCGCTTACAGGCTCAGCTAACTATGGCTACACCTTC.